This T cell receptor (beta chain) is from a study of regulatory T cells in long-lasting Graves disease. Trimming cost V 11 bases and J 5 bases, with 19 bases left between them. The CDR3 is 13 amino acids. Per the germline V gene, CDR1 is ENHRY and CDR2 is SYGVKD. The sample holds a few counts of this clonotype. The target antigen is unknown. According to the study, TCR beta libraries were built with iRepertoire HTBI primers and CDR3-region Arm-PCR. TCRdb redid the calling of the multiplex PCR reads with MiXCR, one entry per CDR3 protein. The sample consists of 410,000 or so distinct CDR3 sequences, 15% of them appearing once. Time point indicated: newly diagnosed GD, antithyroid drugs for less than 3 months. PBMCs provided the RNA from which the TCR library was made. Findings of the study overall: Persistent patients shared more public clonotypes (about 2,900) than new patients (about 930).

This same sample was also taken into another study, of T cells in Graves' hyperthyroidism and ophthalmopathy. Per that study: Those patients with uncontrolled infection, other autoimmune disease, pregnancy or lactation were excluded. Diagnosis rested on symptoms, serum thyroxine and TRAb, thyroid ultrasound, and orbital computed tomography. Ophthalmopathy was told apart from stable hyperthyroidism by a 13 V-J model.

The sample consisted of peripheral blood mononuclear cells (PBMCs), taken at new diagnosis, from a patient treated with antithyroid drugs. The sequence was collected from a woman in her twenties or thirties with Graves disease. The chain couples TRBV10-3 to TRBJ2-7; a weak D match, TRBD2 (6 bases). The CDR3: CAPAPGDENEQYF. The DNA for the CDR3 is TGTGCCCCTGCGCCGGGAGATGAGAACGAGCAGTACTTC.